This T cell receptor (beta chain) was recovered during a study of neurological immune-mediated disorders. Study-level points and caveats: When repertoires were grouped phylogenetically, those of 18 of 34 multiple sclerosis patients fell into one related-CDR3 cluster, a possible signature. No clinical or MRI feature was associated with the multiple sclerosis repertoire cluster.

Trimming cost V 3 bases and J 6 bases; bases outside gene matches: 7. Germline CDR1 reads DFQATT; CDR2 reads SNEGSKA (reference sequence). The CDR3 sequence is 15 residues long. Unsorted libraries were generated from 2 million PBMCs held at -80 degrees C. This clonotype was recorded at least ten times. Its antigen is not identified. A much more abundant neighbour one base away suggests this may be a read error. TCRdb ran MiXCR on the 5' RACE reads and lists one entry per CDR3 protein. Of under 70,000 distinct CDR3 sequences in the sample, roughly 3.5% are singletons; the top ten hold 7.1%. The gene calls are TRBV20-1 and TRBJ2-2; 10 nucleotides agree with TRBD2. The sample consisted of PBMCs. The clonotype comes from a woman in her sixties with multiple sclerosis. CDR3 DNA: TGCAGTGCTAGCCCGGGACTAGCGAGACCCGGGGAGCTGTTTTTT. Protein sequence: CSASPGLARPGELFF.